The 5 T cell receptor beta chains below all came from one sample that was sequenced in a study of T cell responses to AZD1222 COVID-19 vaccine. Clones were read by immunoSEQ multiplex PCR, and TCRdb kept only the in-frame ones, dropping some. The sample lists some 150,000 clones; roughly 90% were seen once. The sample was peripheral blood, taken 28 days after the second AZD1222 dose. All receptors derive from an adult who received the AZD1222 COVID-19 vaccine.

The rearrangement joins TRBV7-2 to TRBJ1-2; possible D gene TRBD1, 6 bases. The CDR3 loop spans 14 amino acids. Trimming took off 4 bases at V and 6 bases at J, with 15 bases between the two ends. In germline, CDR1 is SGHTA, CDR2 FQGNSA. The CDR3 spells CASSSYRELDGYTF. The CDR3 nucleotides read TGTGCCAGCAGCTCTTACAGGGAGTTGGATGGCTACACCTTC.

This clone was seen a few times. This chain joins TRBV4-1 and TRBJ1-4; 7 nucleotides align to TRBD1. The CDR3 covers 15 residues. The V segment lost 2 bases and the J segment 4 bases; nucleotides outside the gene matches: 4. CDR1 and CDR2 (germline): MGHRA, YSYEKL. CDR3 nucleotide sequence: TGCGCCAGCAGCCAATGGACAGGAGGTAATGAAAAACTGTTTTTT. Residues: CASSQWTGGNEKLFF.

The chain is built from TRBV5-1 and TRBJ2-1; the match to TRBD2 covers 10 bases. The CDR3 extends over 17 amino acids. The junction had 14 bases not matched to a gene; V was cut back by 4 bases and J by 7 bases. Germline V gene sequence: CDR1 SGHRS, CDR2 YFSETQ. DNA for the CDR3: TGCGCCAGCAGCCCCGTCTGGGCTAGCGGGAGTAATAATGAGCAGTTCTTC. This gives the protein CASSPVWASGSNNEQFF.

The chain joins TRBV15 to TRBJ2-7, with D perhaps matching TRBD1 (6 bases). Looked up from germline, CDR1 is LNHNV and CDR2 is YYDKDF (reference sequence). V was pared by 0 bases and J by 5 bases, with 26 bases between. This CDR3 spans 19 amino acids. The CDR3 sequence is CATSRDPTGRFPPGNEQYF. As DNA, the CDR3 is TGTGCCACCAGCAGAGATCCAACAGGGCGTTTTCCCCCCGGGAACGAGCAGTACTTC.

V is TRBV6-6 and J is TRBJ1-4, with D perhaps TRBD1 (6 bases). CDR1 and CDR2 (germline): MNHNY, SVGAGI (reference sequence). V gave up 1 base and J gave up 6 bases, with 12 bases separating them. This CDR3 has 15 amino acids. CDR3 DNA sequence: TGTGCCAGCAGTTACTGGCAGGGGAGCGATGAAAAACTGTTTTTT. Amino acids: CASSYWQGSDEKLFF.